This T cell receptor (beta chain) emerged from a study of beta chain features in type 1 diabetes. In the study overall: Cell yields, age and gender were similar between patients and healthy donors.

cDNA synthesis used the whole RNA isolate, giving expressed TCRB sequences. TCRdb's table, derived via immunoSEQ multiplex PCR, lists solely in-frame clones and lacks some. This table holds a few hundred thousand clones, over 20% found once. In all sorted populations, purity surpassed 98%. With 0 bases clipped from V and 2 bases from J, the junction kept 7 bases outside the gene matches. Germline loops: CDR1 SQVTM, CDR2 ANQGSEA. The CDR3 runs to 15 residues. As to this clone: Its antigen is unidentified.

Study-wide results and caveats: cDNA sequencing could over-represent cells with high TCR expression. Shorter templates might be favored by PCR, and equally so in patients and in controls. The study found moderately but significantly shorter TCRB CDR3s in all four CD4+ subsets of Type 1 diabetes patients.

The clonotype was recovered from a woman aged 40 to 50 with type 1 diabetes. V and J are TRBV29-1 and TRBJ2-7; TRBD1 matches at 7 bases. The sample taken for sequencing was naive CD4+ T cells from blood. CDR3 sequence: CSVEEGRGNTYEQYF. In nucleotides, the CDR3 is TGCAGCGTTGAAGAGGGCAGGGGGAACACCTACGAGCAGTACTTC.